Listed below are T cell receptor beta chains from one sample, sequenced in a study of OX40 agonist ivuxolimab in advanced cancers. Method: immunoSEQ multiplex PCR; TCRdb's copy keeps in-frame clones and lacks some. The table shows around 28,000 clones, with around 87% occurring only once. Sequencing used CD4+ or CD8+ T cells sorted from blood, obtained in a trial of the OX40 agonist ivuxolimab. These receptors all come from an adult with an advanced solid tumor such as melanoma, head and neck, liver or kidney cancer. Each CDR3 is given with its conserved first and last residue. Fields, in order: J gene, D gene, V gene, CDR3 length, CDR3 protein. A D gene is named only where the DNA matches it firmly.

>TRBJ2-1|TRBD2|TRBV15|16
CATSSLASGRYNEQFF
>TRBJ1-1|-|TRBV11-3|14
CASSPGTEETEAFF
>TRBJ2-5|-|TRBV9|14
CASSVGRSGETQYF
>TRBJ1-1|-|TRBV6-5|15
CASSYSKGLNTEAFF
>TRBJ1-1|TRBD1|TRBV9|15
CASSVGQGRGTEAFF
>TRBJ2-2|-|TRBV15|15
CATSSTGLPAGELFF
>TRBJ1-1|-|TRBV7-9|11
CASSPGFEAFF
>TRBJ2-7|-|TRBV18|15
CASSPPDSITYEQYF
>TRBJ2-7|TRBD2|TRBV28|14
CASTGGGSLYEQYF
>TRBJ2-1|TRBD2|TRBV15|15
CATSRGGLAGAEQFF
>TRBJ2-7|-|TRBV7-8|16
CASSLTKRYISYEQYF
>TRBJ2-7|-|TRBV11-3|12
CASSSYFYEQYF
>TRBJ1-2|-|TRBV7-8|14
CASSPQGGEDGYTF
>TRBJ2-7|-|TRBV6-5|12
CASSYNRDEQYF
>TRBJ2-5|-|TRBV10-3|15
CAISESLATQETQYF
>TRBJ2-3|-|TRBV4-3|12
CASSESPNTQYF
>TRBJ2-1|-|TRBV5-1|13
CASFGLGYNEQFF
>TRBJ2-1|-|TRBV2|14
CASIPTVSYNEQFF
>TRBJ2-7|TRBD1|TRBV11-3|13
CASRPGGRDEQYF
>TRBJ2-2|-|TRBV6-6|13
CASSYSGTGELFF
>TRBJ1-1|-|TRBV2|13
CASIGPTNTEAFF
>TRBJ1-2|-|TRBV28|13
CASSLRELDGYTF
>TRBJ2-7|-|TRBV13|13
CASSLSRLGEQYF
>TRBJ2-5|-|TRBV2|13
CASRKGFQETQYF
>TRBJ2-3|TRBD1|TRBV6-4|13
CASRTGESDTQYF